The 3 T cell receptor beta chains below were found in one sample sequenced in a study of tumor-infiltrating lymphocytes in primary liver carcinoma. Making TCR beta cDNA involved approximately 520 ng total RNA and a constant-region primer. Libraries for TCR beta were built through three nested multiplex PCR rounds, which together made up a slightly modified ARM-PCR procedure. PCR rounds one and two used TRBV1-TRBV30 forward primers with a C-beta reverse primer for approximately 11 cycles each. TCRdb used MiXCR to reprocess the multiplex PCR reads, holding one entry per CDR3 protein. The sample has tens of thousands of distinct CDR3 sequences; around 70% are singletons. The study co-extracted DNA and RNA from 20-30 mg of unsorted bulk tissue. Sequences were obtained from liver tumor tissue from sampling region 1. The sample's subset: tumor region T1, superior pole. The receptors derive from a man aged 35 to 55 with primary liver carcinoma and hepatitis B virus infection.

This clonotype was observed a single time. V usage is TRBV29-1 and J usage is TRBJ2-5, with D possibly being TRBD2 (6 bases). Germline values: CDR1 SQVTM, CDR2 ANQGSEA. The CDR3 contains 15 residues. Written as DNA, the CDR3 is TGCAATGTTGTCCAGGGAGGCTCATCTCAAGAGACCCAGTACTTC. Protein product: CNVVQGGSSQETQYF. The full variable domain, with the rest looked up from reference TRBV29-1 and TRBJ2-5, is SAVISQKPSRDICQRGTSLTIQCQVDSQVTMMFWYRQQPGQSLTLIATANQGSEATYESGFVIDKFPISRPNLTFSTLTVSNMSPEDSSIYLCNVVQGGSSQETQYFGPGTRLLVL.

The genes are TRBV5-1 and TRBJ1-2, with a weak D call TRBD1 (5 bases). Trimming left V 8 bases short and J 8 bases short, with 19 bases between. The CDR3 sequence is 13 residues long. CDR1 and CDR2 (germline): SGHRS, YFSETQ. The CDR3 loop reads CASSVAGGVGYTF. The CDR3 DNA follows: TGCGCCAGTAGCGTAGCGGGGGGAGTCGGCTACACCTTC.

This clonotype was seen more than once but under ten times. The junction differs from germline at one of its ends, possibly a read error. The CDR3 sequence: CTSSLVAGSYGYTF. CDR3 nucleotide sequence: TGTACCAGCAGCTTAGTGGCAGGGTCCTATGGCTACACCTTC. This chain uses TRBV7-6 with TRBJ1-2; tentatively, D is TRBD1 (5 bases). Per the germline V gene, CDR1 is SGHVS and CDR2 is FNYEAQ. CDR3 length equals 14 residues.